This record covers a single T cell receptor beta chain. What this receptor recognizes is not known. The sample holds no much larger clone one base away, and base qualities are not on file. High-throughput TCR beta sequencing profiled peripheral blood CD8+ and CD4+ T cells from healthy donors, Susac syndrome patients and multiple sclerosis patients. The Susac syndrome patients fulfilled recently defined diagnostic criteria for either definite or probable disease. Bulk CD8+ and CD4+ T cells were purified magnetically by negative isolation, whereas CD8+ TEMRA cells were enriched by FACS. Blood was collected in EDTA tubes and processed within 24 hours, with PBMCs isolated through density gradient centrifugation. PBMCs intended for TCR sequencing were cryopreserved in liquid nitrogen and thawed later in a water bath at 37 degrees C. The sorted or isolated CD4+, CD8+ and CD8+ TEMRA cells reached a purity of at least 90%.

This entry is derived from a study of CD8 T cells in Susac syndrome (dated by TCRdb to between 2018 and 2021). Some background on the complete study: Of the Susac syndrome patients who were sequenced, roughly 6 had clinically active disease and roughly eight were in clinical remission. Susac syndrome patients were therapy-naive, on corticosteroids (some also receiving IVIg), or on IVIg alone at blood withdrawal. Whether CD8+ T cell activation and differentiation in Susac syndrome was antigen driven was tested using repertoire sequencing. The study compared CD8+ T cell repertoire clonality among 12 healthy donors, approximately 14 Susac syndrome patients and approximately 16 multiple sclerosis patients.

Overall study outcomes, separate from this receptor: CD8+ repertoires in Susac syndrome showed clonal expansion, which was highest in CD8+ TEMRA cells and was greater in clinically active patients than in remitting patients. The number of individuals in the TCR sequencing and HLA analysis was recognized as being relatively small. Looking at Susac-specific public clones, the researchers identified fewer than 20 in the total CD8+ repertoire and roughly 5 in the CD8+ TEMRA repertoire.

RNA was extracted with the RNeasy kit and roughly 0.45 to 1 ug was reverse transcribed using random hexamers. TCR beta CDR3 regions were amplified with the immunoSEQ multiplex PCR assay covering 54 Vbeta and 13 Jbeta segments. PCR amplification bias was corrected by using a synthetic template baseline for primer optimization and computational correction. Concerning the study's data processing: Reads were assigned to V, D and J genes according to IMGT and analyzed in immunoSEQ Analyzer, with only productive sequences retained. To calculate clonality, Shannon entropy was normalized by log2 of the number of productive unique sequences and then subtracted from one. Public and private clones were assessed among the 100 most prevalent clones of each patient and control. Susac-specific clones were defined as absent from healthy and MS cohorts, over a thousand published viral clones and other ImmuneACCESS disease sequences. TCRdb reran the public reads through fastp at Q25 and MiXCR, keeping productive beta chains. Each entry is one CDR3 protein sequence, shown with its most common DNA and genes. The V and J calls and clone size come from TCRdb's table, not from the authors' own analysis. Here the sample has 80,000 to 90,000 distinct CDR3 sequences; just under 95% occur a single time. The ten largest clonotypes hold under 0.6% of the sample.

Sample: CD8+ T cells from PBMCs. The clonotype was recovered from a human donor with Susac syndrome.

The nucleotide sequence reads TGTGCCACCAGTGACGGGACTAGCGGGTTCAATGAGCAGTTCTTC. Its protein is CATSDGTSGFNEQFF. In this chain, TRBV24-1 is recombined with TRBJ2-1; TRBD2 matches 12 bases in the middle. Clipping removes 4 bases from V and 6 bases from J, with 3 as the unmatched junction base count. The CDR1 and CDR2 encoded by the germline V gene are KGHDR and SFDVKD. The CDR3 runs 15 amino acids, cysteine and phenylalanine included. Kept here is only the CDR3 DNA, which spans 45 bases and is read in frame from base 1.